The 29 T cell receptor beta chains reported below all come from one sample, sequenced in a study of blood T cell repertoires in COVID-19. Method: immunoSEQ multiplex PCR; TCRdb's copy keeps in-frame clones and lacks some. The data hold 300,000 to 450,000 clones, with roughly 91% observed a single time. Sequencing input: PBMCs or T cells enriched from blood (not recorded which). These receptors all come from a woman aged 18-35 years who had recovered from COVID-19.

This chain joins TRBV7-2 and TRBJ1-6; D may be TRBD1 (5 bases). Between the trimmed V and J ends, which lost 1 base and 7 bases, there was a span of 11 bases. Looked up from germline, CDR1 is SGHTA and CDR2 is FQGNSA. The length of the CDR3 is 15 residues. The DNA for the CDR3 is TGTGCCAGCAGCTTAGACGGGGGGATGAATTCACCCCTCCACTTT. Translating it yields CASSLDGGMNSPLHF.

The chain employs TRBV5-6 and TRBJ1-6; TRBD1 matches 8 bases. The CDR3 has 15 amino acids. Germline assignment: CDR1 SGHDT and CDR2 YYEEEE. The ends lost 4 bases at V and 7 bases at J; junction bases unmatched: 7. DNA of the CDR3: TGTGCCAGCAGCCTCCCGGGACAGGAGAATTCACCCCTCCACTTT. This encodes CASSLPGQENSPLHF.

The gene calls are TRBV5-1 and TRBJ2-7, with a possible D match to TRBD2 (6 bases). Germline values: CDR1 SGHRS, CDR2 YFSETQ. Between the trimmed V and J ends, which lost 3 bases and 5 bases, there was a span of 12 bases. The CDR3 length is 13 residues. CDR3: CASSSSAHHEQYF. DNA for the CDR3: TGCGCCAGCAGCTCTAGCGCCCACCACGAGCAGTACTTC.

The chain is built from TRBV6-5 and TRBJ1-3, with a weak D call TRBD1 (5 bases). This CDR3 is 15 amino acids long. Trimming took off 7 bases at V and 0 bases at J, with 13 bases between the two ends. Per the germline V gene, CDR1 is MNHEY and CDR2 is SVGAGI. This chain's CDR3 is CASKRQSSSGNTIYF. CDR3 DNA sequence: TGTGCCAGCAAACGACAGTCGAGCTCTGGAAACACCATATATTTT.

The V gene is TRBV10-1, the J gene TRBJ2-3; the match to TRBD2 covers 10 bases. The CDR3 covers 17 residues. Germline loops: CDR1 WNHNN, CDR2 SYGVQD (reference sequence). Trimming removed 1 base from V and 0 bases from J; junction bases left unmatched: 4. For the CDR3, the DNA is TGCGCCAGCAGTGAGTTACCGGGACTAGCGAGCACAGATACGCAGTATTTT. Protein sequence: CASSELPGLASTDTQYF.

This chain joins TRBV28 and TRBJ1-1; D remains unclear. V was clipped by 6 bases and J by 0 bases, with 29 bases between them. The CDR3 has 20 amino acids. Germline V gene lookup returns CDR1 MDHEN and CDR2 SYDVKM. The CDR3 here is CASRVLFPSADITMNTEAFF. The CDR3 nucleotides are TGTGCCAGCAGAGTCCTATTCCCTTCTGCAGATATTACTATGAACACTGAAGCTTTCTTT.

The chain is built from TRBV7-2 and TRBJ1-5; a weak D match, TRBD1 (6 bases). Trimming took off 2 bases at V and 7 bases at J, with 12 bases between the two ends. Per the germline V gene, CDR1 is SGHTA and CDR2 is FQGNSA. The CDR3 has 14 amino acids. In DNA form, the CDR3 reads TGTGCCAGCAGCTTATATGTAGGGGGACAGCCCCAGCATTTT. Translated, it gives CASSLYVGGQPQHF.

The V and J genes are TRBV7-2 and TRBJ2-1; 7 bases agree with TRBD1. After removal of 5 bases from V and 10 bases from J, the junction contained 11 bases not matched to a gene. CDR1 is SGHTA, CDR2 FQGNSA, per germline. CDR3 size: 14 residues. CDR3 DNA sequence: TGTGCCAGCAGCCCAGGACAGGCCGCCGGAGAGCAGTTCTTC. Translating gives CASSPGQAAGEQFF. Variable domain in full (rest from reference TRBV7-2 and TRBJ2-1): GAGVSQSPSNKVTEKGKDVELRCDPISGHTALYWYRQSLGQGLEFLIYFQGNSAPDKSGLPSDRFSAERTGGSVSTLTIQRTQQEDSAVYLCASSPGQAAGEQFFGPGTRLTVL.

The V gene is TRBV12-3 or TRBV12-4, the J gene TRBJ1-1; D is uncertain. The CDR3 runs to 12 residues. V lost 3 bases, J lost 5 bases, and 7 bases lay in between. CDR3 nucleotide sequence: TGTGCCAGCAGTTTCCCGGGAACTGAAGCTTTCTTT. Protein sequence: CASSFPGTEAFF.

This clone appeared a few times. This chain connects TRBV5-1 to TRBJ1-2, with D possibly TRBD1 on 6 matching bases. Germline V gene sequence: CDR1 SGHRS, CDR2 YFSETQ. CDR3 length: 12 residues. V was pared by 3 bases and J by 7 bases, with 10 bases between. In DNA form, the CDR3 reads TGCGCCAGCAGCTCACAGGGTTTTGGCTACACCTTC. The encoded protein is CASSSQGFGYTF.

The genes are TRBV7-2 and TRBJ1-2, with D possibly being TRBD1 (5 bases). The V end was cut by 3 bases, the J end by 2 bases, with 19 bases between. This CDR3 spans 17 amino acids. Germline-derived CDR1 and CDR2 are SGHTA and FQGNSA. CDR3 in DNA: TGTGCCAGCAGCTTTTTGCAGGGCGGCCGAGCGAACTATGGCTACACCTTC. This codes for CASSFLQGGRANYGYTF. Looking up the rest from reference TRBV7-2 and TRBJ1-2 gives the full variable domain: GAGVSQSPSNKVTEKGKDVELRCDPISGHTALYWYRQSLGQGLEFLIYFQGNSAPDKSGLPSDRFSAERTGGSVSTLTIQRTQQEDSAVYLCASSFLQGGRANYGYTFGSGTRLTVV.

The gene calls are TRBV5-1 and TRBJ2-1; 12 bases line up with TRBD2. Trimming took 0 bases from V and 8 from J; bases not matched to a gene: 6. The CDR3 length is 16 residues. Germline V gene data show CDR1 as SGHRS and CDR2 as YFSETQ. Here the CDR3 reads CASSLGWSSGGDEQFF. CDR3 coding DNA: TGCGCCAGCAGCTTGGGTTGGTCTAGCGGGGGGGATGAGCAGTTCTTC.

This chain links TRBV4-1 with TRBJ2-1, with 15 bases identical to TRBD2. CDR1 is MGHRA, CDR2 YSYEKL, per germline. After removal of 0 bases from V and 0 bases from J, the junction contained 6 bases not matched to a gene. There are 20 residues in the CDR3. The CDR3 region is CASSQDIGLAGGSSYNEQFF. The CDR3 bases are TGCGCCAGCAGCCAAGATATAGGACTAGCGGGGGGGAGCTCCTACAATGAGCAGTTCTTC.

V is TRBV19 and J is TRBJ2-3; D possibly corresponds to TRBD1 (6 bases). CDR1 is LNHDA and CDR2 is SQIVND in the germline V gene (reference sequence). The CDR3 is made up of 16 amino acids. Trimming removed 1 base at V and 0 bases at J, with 11 bases between. This chain's CDR3 is CASSIGRGLSTDTQYF. The CDR3 DNA follows: TGTGCCAGTAGTATAGGCAGGGGCCTAAGCACAGATACGCAGTATTTT.

This clone was seen once. J is TRBJ1-5 and V is TRBV19; D is uncertain. Trimming stripped 7 bases from V and 3 bases from J, with 16 bases between. Germline V gives CDR1 LNHDA, CDR2 SQIVND (reference sequence). The CDR3 is 15 residues long. The CDR3 nucleotides read TGTGCCAGTAACTCACCAGGCAGATTCAATCAGCCCCAGCATTTT. Translating it yields CASNSPGRFNQPQHF.

CDR3 bases: TGTGCCATCAACACTAGCGGGGGGAAAGATACGCAGTATTTT. Protein sequence: CAINTSGGKDTQYF. This chain uses TRBV10-3 with TRBJ2-3, with TRBD2 matching over 12 bases. V trimming: 7 bases; J trimming: 5 bases; junction bases outside the gene matches: 4. The CDR3 contains 14 residues. Looked up from germline, CDR1 is ENHRY and CDR2 is SYGVKD.

V usage is TRBV6-2 or TRBV6-3 and J usage is TRBJ1-2; 12 bases match TRBD1. This CDR3 contains 16 residues. The ends lost 2 bases at V and 6 bases at J; junction bases unmatched: 7. CDR1 MNHEY and CDR2 SVGEGT come from the germline V gene. The CDR3 bases are TGTGCCAGCAGTTACCCGGGACAGGGGGCCGGGCATGGCTACACCTTC. Its translation: CASSYPGQGAGHGYTF.

The rearrangement joins TRBV24-1 to TRBJ2-2; 9 positions match TRBD1. The trim removed 4 bases at V and 5 bases at J, leaving 1 base unmatched. The CDR3 contains 14 residues. CDR1 and CDR2 (germline): KGHDR, SFDVKD. DNA for the CDR3: TGTGCCACCAGTGAACAGGGGGCGACCGGGGAGCTGTTTTTT. It yields the protein CATSEQGATGELFF.

For this clone: Other DNA sequences in this sample translate to the same CDR3. The chain carries TRBV6-5 and TRBJ2-7, with a possible D match to TRBD2 (5 bases). The length of the CDR3 is 14 residues. The V and J ends lost 0 bases and 4 bases respectively, with 10 bases between them. Germline assignment: CDR1 MNHEY and CDR2 SVGAGI. The CDR3 sequence is CASSYSSGPYEQYF. CDR3 nucleotide sequence: TGTGCCAGCAGTTACTCGAGCGGACCATACGAGCAGTACTTC.

J is TRBJ1-3 and V is TRBV6-1, with D perhaps matching TRBD1 (5 bases). The V end was cut by 1 base, the J end by 0 bases, with 7 bases between. The germline V gene has CDR1 MNHNS and CDR2 SASEGT. The CDR3 has 15 amino acids. The CDR3 DNA is TGTGCCAGCAGTGAAGATCAGGGCTCTGGAAACACCATATATTTT. Translating gives CASSEDQGSGNTIYF.

The genes are TRBV10-3 and TRBJ1-2; 10 bases fit TRBD1. Trimming at V came to 9 bases and at J to 2 bases, leaving 3 bases not matched to a gene. The CDR3 is 13 residues long. Germline V lookup: CDR1 ENHRY, CDR2 SYGVKD. The CDR3 sequence is CAMSTGGNYGYTF. The CDR3 DNA follows: TGTGCCATGTCGACAGGGGGCAACTATGGCTACACCTTC.

The chain employs TRBV15 and TRBJ2-1; D is perhaps TRBD2 (5 bases). The CDR3 spans 13 residues. Germline V gives CDR1 LNHNV, CDR2 YYDKDF (reference sequence). V lost 3 bases, J lost 6 bases, and 9 bases lay in between. The CDR3, as DNA: TGTGCCACCAGCAGGGACTCGAGCAATGAGCAGTTCTTC. Translating gives CATSRDSSNEQFF.

V and J are TRBV10-3 and TRBJ2-7; 10 bases fit TRBD1. The CDR3 runs 15 residues. The V gene end was trimmed by 10 bases and the J gene end by 0 bases; junction bases not matched to a gene: 9. CDR1 and CDR2 from the germline V gene are ENHRY and SYGVKD. The CDR3 nucleotides are TGTGCCACCCGAACCGACAGGGGGCCCTCCTACGAGCAGTACTTC. Residues: CATRTDRGPSYEQYF.

V usage is TRBV25-1 and J usage is TRBJ2-1; D perhaps matches TRBD2 (7 bases). Trimming cost V 4 bases and J 10 bases, with 23 bases left between them. CDR1 is MGHDK and CDR2 is SYGVNS in the germline V gene. This CDR3 region has 16 residues. This CDR3 is CASSGNTGGPPYEQFF. For the CDR3, the DNA is TGTGCCAGCAGTGGCAATACGGGGGGCCCCCCCTACGAGCAGTTCTTC. The variable domain in full, completed from reference TRBV25-1 and TRBJ2-1, reads EADIYQTPRYLVIGTGKKITLECSQTMGHDKMYWYQQDPGMELHLIHYSYGVNSTEKGDLSSESTVSRIRTEHFPLTLESARPSHTSQYLCASSGNTGGPPYEQFFGPGTRLTVL.

The V call is TRBV20-1, the J call TRBJ1-6; tentatively, D is TRBD1 (6 bases). Per germline, CDR1 DFQATT and CDR2 SNEGSKA (reference sequence). This CDR3 has 14 residues. Trimming shortened V by 6 bases and J by 7 bases, and 16 bases separated the two germline ends. The CDR3, as DNA: TGCAGTGCCAGTCCTCGGGGGGCCAATTCACCCCTCCACTTT. Amino acid sequence: CSASPRGANSPLHF.

About this clone itself: This specimen includes other DNA sequences encoding the same CDR3. CDR3: CASSVGGEGSPLHF. CDR3 in DNA: TGTGCCAGCAGCGTAGGGGGCGAAGGATCACCCCTCCACTTT. The genes are TRBV9 and TRBJ1-6, with D possibly TRBD1 on 5 matching bases. The CDR3 is 14 amino acids. V was shortened by 0 bases and J by 10 bases, with 11 bases between the two germline ends. Germline CDR1 SGDLS, CDR2 YYNGEE.

The gene calls are TRBV27 and TRBJ1-5, with 7 bases aligning to TRBD1. Germline CDR1 reads MNHEY; CDR2 reads SMNVEV (reference sequence). The CDR3 is made up of 18 amino acids. V lost 6 bases and J lost 0; bases outside the gene matches: 14. The CDR3 DNA sequence: TGTGCCAGCAGCTCGATATACCAAGGGGGCCATAGCAATCAGCCCCAGCATTTT. Translated: CASSSIYQGGHSNQPQHF.

On this clone itself: This specimen includes other DNA sequences encoding the same CDR3. J is TRBJ2-7 and V is TRBV19; TRBD1 matches 10 bases. Germline V lookup: CDR1 LNHDA, CDR2 SQIVND (reference sequence). V trimming: 3 bases; J trimming: 2 bases; junction bases outside the gene matches: 4. CDR3 length equals 15 residues. This CDR3 is CASSIRDRGPYEQYF. CDR3 in DNA: TGTGCCAGTAGTATCCGGGACAGGGGACCCTACGAGCAGTACTTC.

This chain links TRBV5-1 with TRBJ1-5; 9 bases are shared with TRBD1. The CDR3 totals 15 residues. Germline lookup yields CDR1 SGHRS and CDR2 YFSETQ. Trimming removed 4 bases from V and 4 bases from J; junction bases left unmatched: 6. In DNA form, the CDR3 reads TGCGCCAGCAGCCAGGGGACAGGGAGTAATCAGCCCCAGCATTTT. Translated: CASSQGTGSNQPQHF.